Following are 4 T cell receptor beta chains from one sample sequenced in a study of vaccination and CD4 T cells after COVID-19. Their target antigens are unknown. Treatment meaning: roughly ten-day PBMC culture with coronavirus spike peptide pools or control peptides (ViraFEST assay). CD4+ T cells that had been cultured provided DNA sequenced with the Oncomine TCR Beta short-read assay. From the PCR reads, TCRdb called clonotypes with MiXCR, one entry per CDR3 protein. The sample holds 7,900 or so distinct CDR3 sequences; about 46% are singletons and the top ten take about 20%. Sequencing was performed on CD4+ T cells from blood, cultured in vitro. Receptor source: a human donor who had recovered from COVID-19.

The rearrangement joins TRBV6-1 to TRBJ2-5; D possibly uses TRBD1 or TRBD2 (6 bases each). The CDR3 spans 15 residues. Trimming removed 5 bases from V and 4 bases from J, with 17 bases in between. Germline lookup yields CDR1 MNHNS and CDR2 SASEGT. The CDR3: CASSRGQQGGETQYF. The CDR3 coding sequence is TGTGCCAGCAGTCGAGGACAACAGGGAGGAGAGACCCAGTACTTC.

The genes are TRBV12-3 or TRBV12-4 and TRBJ2-7; weak D call: TRBD1 (6 bases). V was cut by 5 bases and J by 6 bases, with 11 bases left in between. The CDR3 runs 12 residues. CDR3 residues: CASSQGFSEQYF. CDR3 coding DNA: TGTGCCAGCAGTCAGGGGTTCTCCGAGCAGTACTTC.

As regards this clonotype: This may be a read error: a much more frequent sequence differs by one nucleotide. This CDR3 is CASIRTEAFF. The CDR3 DNA is TGCGCCAGCATCCGCACTGAAGCTTTCTTT. This rearrangement joins TRBV5-1 to TRBJ1-1; unclear D gene. The germline V gene has CDR1 SGHRS and CDR2 YFSETQ. This CDR3 comprises 10 residues. V was clipped by 6 bases and J by 4 bases, with 4 bases between them.

The chain employs TRBV1 and TRBJ1-6. TRBV1 is marked as a pseudogene. The CDR3 consists of 17 residues. CDR3 in DNA: TGCACCAGCAGCCAAGAAGCACCGAGCTCCTATAATTCACCCCTCCACTTT. It translates to CTSSQEAPSSYNSPLHF.